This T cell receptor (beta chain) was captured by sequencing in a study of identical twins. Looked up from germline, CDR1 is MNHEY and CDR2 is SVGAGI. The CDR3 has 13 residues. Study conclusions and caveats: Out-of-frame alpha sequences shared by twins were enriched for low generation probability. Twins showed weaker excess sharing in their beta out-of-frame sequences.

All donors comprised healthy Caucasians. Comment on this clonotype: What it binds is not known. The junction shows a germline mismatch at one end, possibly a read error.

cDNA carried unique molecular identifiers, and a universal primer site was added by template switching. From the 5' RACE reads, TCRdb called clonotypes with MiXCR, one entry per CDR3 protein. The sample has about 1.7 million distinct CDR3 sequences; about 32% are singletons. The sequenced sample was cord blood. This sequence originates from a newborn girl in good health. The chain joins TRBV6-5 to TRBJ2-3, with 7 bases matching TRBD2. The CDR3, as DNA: TGTGCCAGCATCCCAAGCGGGGTAGATATGCAGTATTTT. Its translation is CASIPSGVDMQYF.